These 17 T cell receptor beta chains were sequenced from one sample in a study of T-cell memory formation after mild COVID-19. TCRdb re-called the 5' RACE reads through MiXCR, storing one row per CDR3 protein. The repertoire holds 35,000 to 45,000 distinct CDR3 sequences, with roughly 6.6% as singletons. Sequenced sample: PBMCs or a T cell subset sorted from them (not recorded which). The receptors come from an adult who had mild COVID-19 (a few samples of this study predate the infection). Cell type and time point are not known.

At least ten counts were recorded for this clonotype. The rearrangement joins TRBV20-1 to TRBJ1-1; D is possibly TRBD1 (5 bases). The V and J ends lost 5 bases and 0 bases respectively, with 10 bases between them. The germline gives CDR1 DFQATT, CDR2 SNEGSKA (reference sequence). CDR3 length: 13 residues. CDR3 region: CSASRDMNTEAFF. DNA of the CDR3: TGCAGTGCTTCCAGGGATATGAACACTGAAGCTTTCTTT.

This clonotype was found many times. The chain joins TRBV24-1 to TRBJ2-1; the D is unclear. The V and J ends lost 1 base and 8 bases respectively, with 2 bases between them. Per the germline V gene, CDR1 is KGHDR and CDR2 is SFDVKD. CDR3 length: 11 residues. The CDR3 region is CATSDFDEQFF. CDR3 DNA sequence: TGTGCCACCAGTGATTTTGATGAGCAGTTCTTC.

This clonotype was recorded at least ten times. This chain uses TRBV18 with TRBJ1-2; perhaps TRBD1 as D (5 bases). CDR3 length equals 16 residues. V lost 3 bases to trimming and J lost 7 bases, with 21 bases between them. The germline V gene encodes CDR1 KGHSH and CDR2 LQKENI. The CDR3 nucleotides read TGTGCCAGCTCACCGATCGGAGGGACCCTCAGCGGTGGCTACACCTTC. Translated: CASSPIGGTLSGGYTF. Based on the CDR3 plus reference TRBV18 and TRBJ1-2, the full variable domain is NAGVMQNPRHLVRRRGQEARLRCSPMKGHSHVYWYRQLPEEGLKFMVYLQKENIIDESGMPKERFSAEFPKEGPSILRIQQVVRGDSAAYFCASSPIGGTLSGGYTFGSGTRLTVV.

This clonotype was recorded at least ten times. The CDR3 is CSARLAGAETQYF. In DNA form, the CDR3 reads TGCAGTGCGAGGCTAGCGGGGGCGGAGACCCAGTACTTC. The chain carries TRBV20-1 and TRBJ2-5; 10 bases fit TRBD2. From germline, CDR1 is DFQATT and CDR2 SNEGSKA (reference sequence). V dropped 6 bases and J dropped 5; count of bases not matched to a gene: 6. The CDR3 consists of 13 residues.

This clonotype is medium-sized (0.01 to 0.1%) by share. The chain joins TRBV7-2 to TRBJ2-5; D gene unclear. Germline V gives CDR1 SGHTA, CDR2 FQGNSA. The germline V and J ends were trimmed by 2 bases and 2 bases, with 12 bases remaining between them. The CDR3 has 15 residues. CDR3 sequence (DNA): TGTGCCAGCAGCTTACCCCACCACAGACAAGAGACCCAGTACTTC. Translation: CASSLPHHRQETQYF. The whole variable domain, filled in from reference TRBV7-2 and TRBJ2-5, reads GAGVSQSPSNKVTEKGKDVELRCDPISGHTALYWYRQSLGQGLEFLIYFQGNSAPDKSGLPSDRFSAERTGGSVSTLTIQRTQQEDSAVYLCASSLPHHRQETQYFGPGTRLLVL.

This clonotype was recorded a few times. CDR3 nucleotide sequence: TGTGCCAGCAGCTTGGTTGAAGGGTGGAACACTGAAGCTTTCTTT. Encoded protein: CASSLVEGWNTEAFF. This sequence joins TRBV5-4 and TRBJ1-1; D not certain. V lost 0 bases, J lost 1 base, and 10 bases lay in between. Per the germline V gene, CDR1 is SGHNT and CDR2 is YYREEE (reference sequence). The CDR3 contains 15 residues.

This clonotype is classed as medium-sized. The chain combines TRBV12-3 or TRBV12-4 with TRBJ2-7; D unclear. The CDR3 has 12 amino acids. Trimming took 3 bases from V and 4 from J, leaving 7 bases between them. The CDR3 sequence: CASSFRAYEQYF. The DNA of the CDR3 is TGTGCCAGCAGTTTTCGGGCTTACGAGCAGTACTTC.

This clonotype came up many times. The chain has TRBV12-3 or TRBV12-4 and TRBJ2-5, with 9 bases identical to TRBD2. The CDR3 spans 14 residues. V was pared by 7 bases and J by 9 bases, with 12 bases of the junction left unmatched. CDR3 sequence: CASTSGSGGKAQYF. The DNA of the CDR3 is TGTGCCAGCACCTCCGGTAGCGGGGGCAAAGCCCAGTACTTC.

The table lists this clonotype with a few counts. CDR3 protein: CASSYSEIVQPQHF. CDR3 nucleotides: TGTGCCAGCAGTTACTCGGAAATCGTTCAGCCCCAGCATTTT. V usage is TRBV6-2 or TRBV6-3 and J usage is TRBJ1-5; no firm D call. CDR1 and CDR2 from the germline V gene are MNHEY and SVGEGT. The V end was cut by 0 bases, the J end by 6 bases, with 9 bases between. The CDR3 covers 14 residues.

This clonotype was found many times. This chain uses TRBV7-9 with TRBJ2-2; the match to TRBD1 covers 7 bases. CDR3 length equals 14 residues. J was trimmed by 5 bases and V by 4 bases; bases with no gene match: 4. Germline CDR1 is SEHNR and CDR2 is FQNEAQ (reference sequence). CDR3 protein: CASSSPTGTGELFF. DNA for the CDR3: TGTGCCAGCAGCTCACCGACAGGGACCGGGGAGCTGTTTTTT. Together with reference TRBV7-9 and TRBJ2-2, the CDR3 gives the full variable domain: DTGVSQNPRHKITKRGQNVTFRCDPISEHNRLYWYRQTLGQGPEFLTYFQNEAQLEKSRLLSDRFSAERPKGSFSTLEIQRTEQGDSAMYLCASSSPTGTGELFFGEGSRLTVL.

In its sample, this clonotype was seen a few times. The chain couples TRBV20-1 to TRBJ1-5; 7 bases match TRBD1. V gave up 5 bases and J gave up 4 bases; unmatched junction bases: 5. CDR3 length equals 13 residues. Germline CDR1 and CDR2: DFQATT and SNEGSKA (reference sequence). CDR3 protein: CSAPTGANQPQHF. In DNA form, the CDR3 reads TGCAGTGCTCCTACAGGGGCGAATCAGCCCCAGCATTTT.

In this sample, this clonotype turned up many times. V usage is TRBV5-6 and J usage is TRBJ2-7; TRBD2 matches 7 bases. Germline V gives CDR1 SGHDT, CDR2 YYEEEE. CDR3 size: 16 residues. Trimming cost V 0 bases and J 3 bases; bases outside gene matches: 9. The CDR3 coding sequence is TGTGCCAGCAGCTTGGGGTCGGGAGGTTCCTACTACGAGCAGTACTTC. It yields the protein CASSLGSGGSYYEQYF.

The gene calls are TRBV4-1 and TRBJ1-1, with 8 bases fitting TRBD1. Trimming removed 6 bases from V and 1 base from J; junction bases left unmatched: 7. CDR3 length: 15 residues. CDR1 and CDR2 from the germline V gene are MGHRA and YSYEKL. In nucleotides, the CDR3 is TGCGCCAGCAGTAAGTCAGGGGGCCCGAACACTGAAGCTTTCTTT. This gives the protein CASSKSGGPNTEAFF.

This clonotype was detected a few times. The rearrangement joins TRBV9 to TRBJ1-3; TRBD1 matches 7 bases. Germline V gene sequence: CDR1 SGDLS, CDR2 YYNGEE. The CDR3 loop spans 15 amino acids. The J segment lost 0 bases and the V segment lost 3 bases, leaving 3 bases of the junction unmatched. The DNA of the CDR3 is TGTGCCAGCAGCGCGGGGGACAGCTCTGGAAACACCATATATTTT. This gives the protein CASSAGDSSGNTIYF.

The chain combines TRBV30 with TRBJ1-1; 7 bases fit TRBD1. The germline gives CDR1 GTSNPN, CDR2 SVGIG (reference sequence). Unmatched junction bases numbered 6, after V lost 4 bases and J lost 1 base. The CDR3 contains 14 residues. Here the CDR3 DNA reads TGTGCCTGGACACGACAGGGTTGGAACACTGAAGCTTTCTTT. It yields the protein CAWTRQGWNTEAFF.

This clonotype was recorded at least ten times. The J gene is TRBJ2-2, the V gene TRBV2; 9 bases are shared with TRBD1. The CDR3 length is 15 residues. Germline loops: CDR1 SNHLY, CDR2 FYNNEI. The V gene end was trimmed by 6 bases and the J gene end by 3 bases; junction bases not matched to a gene: 5. The CDR3 spells CASSPDRGYTGELFF. The CDR3 DNA sequence: TGTGCCAGCAGCCCGGACAGGGGTTACACCGGGGAGCTGTTTTTT.

This clonotype was observed a few times. The chain couples TRBV2 to TRBJ2-7; the D gene is possibly TRBD2 (6 bases). Germline V gene lookup returns CDR1 SNHLY and CDR2 FYNNEI. V lost 11 bases to trimming and J lost 8 bases, with 19 bases between them. The CDR3 loop spans 12 amino acids. The CDR3 is CAVWEAGSKQYF. DNA for the CDR3: TGTGCCGTCTGGGAGGCTGGTTCGAAGCAGTACTTC.